The clone carrying this T cell receptor (beta chain) has a handful of counts. Its antigen is still unknown. This sample is drawn from a study of cytomegalovirus exposure and HLA in healthy donors. Background on the study: In an earlier analysis, some 110 million unique TCR beta sequences were found from some 170 million T cells.

Germline V gene data show CDR1 as SNHLY and CDR2 as FYNNEI. CDR3 length: 16 amino acids. Trimming took 6 bases from V and 0 from J, leaving 14 bases between them. Use of 60 Vbeta and 13 Jbeta primers characterized the PCR. TCRdb keeps only in-frame clones here, not all; method: immunoSEQ multiplex PCR. The sample contains around 120,000 clones, 73% of which appear only once. Study-level points and caveats: There were a few CMV-associated chains whose specificity for CMV antigens was confirmed in vitro.

The chain carries TRBV2 and TRBJ1-4; D perhaps matches TRBD1 (6 bases). The receptor comes from a woman in her thirties or forties in good health and CMV-seronegative. The specimen sequenced was PBMCs. The CDR3 loop is CASSERTDSTNEKLFF. DNA of the CDR3: TGTGCCAGCAGCGAGCGGACAGATTCAACTAATGAAAAACTGTTTTTT. Looking up the rest from reference TRBV2 and TRBJ1-4 gives the full variable domain: EPEVTQTPSHQVTQMGQEVILRCVPISNHLYFYWYRQILGQKVEFLVSFYNNEISEKSEIFDDQFSVERPDGSNFTLKIRSTKLEDSAMYFCASSERTDSTNEKLFFGSGTQLSVL.